These T cell receptor beta chains were read from a single sample in a study of HIV-infected patients and healthy controls. Using its own MiXCR run on the 5' RACE reads, TCRdb lists one record per CDR3 protein. The sample has about 15,000 distinct CDR3 sequences; roughly 7.5% are singletons. Sequenced sample: blood. All receptors come from an adult in good health. The CDR3 runs from the conserved cysteine through the conserved F or W. The D gene is left open where the match is weak. For some rows the clone size is stated as once, few or many, or as a class when expanded; others skip it.

v_call: TRBV7-2
d_call: .
clone_size: many
j_call: TRBJ1-1
cdr3_aa: CASSLLTGKARSEAFF

v_call: TRBV12-3/TRBV12-4
d_call: .
clone_size: many
j_call: TRBJ1-4
cdr3_aa: CASSFYTRKLFF

v_call: TRBV7-2
d_call: .
clone_size: many
j_call: TRBJ1-4
cdr3_aa: CASSFTGLGEKLFF

v_call: TRBV11-2
d_call: TRBD2
clone_size: many
j_call: TRBJ2-3
cdr3_aa: CASSLEGTSGYTNTDTQYF

v_call: TRBV7-9
d_call: .
clone_size: many
j_call: TRBJ2-1
cdr3_aa: CASTKPFISGTRSDEQFF

v_call: TRBV29-1
d_call: .
clone_size: medium-sized
j_call: TRBJ1-1
cdr3_aa: CSVGFGGENTEAFF

v_call: TRBV28
d_call: .
clone_size: few
j_call: TRBJ1-2
cdr3_aa: CASSTSLNYGYTF

v_call: TRBV12-3/TRBV12-4
d_call: TRBD1
clone_size: few
j_call: TRBJ2-7
cdr3_aa: CASSNRDRETYEQYF

v_call: TRBV19
d_call: .
clone_size: many
j_call: TRBJ2-4
cdr3_aa: CASSPYGNIQYF

v_call: TRBV7-8
d_call: .
clone_size: many
j_call: TRBJ1-4
cdr3_aa: CASSLSGAQGLFF

v_call: TRBV12-3/TRBV12-4
d_call: .
clone_size: many
j_call: TRBJ1-6
cdr3_aa: CASSFQTASPLHF

v_call: TRBV20-1
d_call: TRBD1
clone_size: .
j_call: TRBJ1-5
cdr3_aa: CSARDSDRGGQPQHF

v_call: TRBV20-1
d_call: .
clone_size: many
j_call: TRBJ1-1
cdr3_aa: CSASPYMNTEAFF

v_call: TRBV7-3
d_call: .
clone_size: many
j_call: TRBJ2-1
cdr3_aa: CASSLGSLGEQFF

v_call: TRBV28
d_call: TRBD1
clone_size: many
j_call: TRBJ1-1
cdr3_aa: CASSLPGQGGTEAFF

v_call: TRBV20-1
d_call: .
clone_size: many
j_call: TRBJ1-1
cdr3_aa: CSARTGASAEAFF

v_call: TRBV2
d_call: .
clone_size: .
j_call: TRBJ2-5
cdr3_aa: CASRGGSGETQYF

v_call: TRBV7-9
d_call: TRBD2
clone_size: many
j_call: TRBJ2-1
cdr3_aa: CASSRRLAGNYNEQFF

v_call: TRBV7-9
d_call: .
clone_size: many
j_call: TRBJ1-1
cdr3_aa: CASSAPLAGEAFF

v_call: TRBV28
d_call: TRBD2
clone_size: medium-sized
j_call: TRBJ2-5
cdr3_aa: CASGGLAGDGETQYF

v_call: TRBV29-1
d_call: TRBD1
clone_size: .
j_call: TRBJ1-1
cdr3_aa: CSGSYRGQGAGTEAFF

v_call: TRBV28
d_call: .
clone_size: many
j_call: TRBJ1-5
cdr3_aa: CASSDSGDQPQHF

v_call: TRBV30
d_call: TRBD1
clone_size: medium-sized
j_call: TRBJ1-1
cdr3_aa: CAWGGTGGLNTEAFF

v_call: TRBV11-2
d_call: .
clone_size: many
j_call: TRBJ1-2
cdr3_aa: CASSLGHDYGYTF

v_call: TRBV6-2/TRBV6-3
d_call: .
clone_size: many
j_call: TRBJ2-7
cdr3_aa: CASSSPPRASRQYF

v_call: TRBV19
d_call: .
clone_size: .
j_call: TRBJ2-3
cdr3_aa: CASSSDADTQYF

v_call: TRBV13
d_call: .
clone_size: many
j_call: TRBJ2-7
cdr3_aa: CASSLGNSYEQYF

v_call: TRBV2
d_call: TRBD1
clone_size: many
j_call: TRBJ2-3
cdr3_aa: CASMPGQGSDTQYF

v_call: TRBV7-2
d_call: .
clone_size: few
j_call: TRBJ2-3
cdr3_aa: CASSPYYRNTQYF

v_call: TRBV4-1
d_call: TRBD2
clone_size: many
j_call: TRBJ2-1
cdr3_aa: CASSQVDLGLAANNEQFF

v_call: TRBV7-2
d_call: .
clone_size: medium-sized
j_call: TRBJ2-1
cdr3_aa: CASRLKTSNNEQFF

v_call: TRBV7-9
d_call: TRBD1
clone_size: many
j_call: TRBJ1-4
cdr3_aa: CASSETGGSEKLFF

v_call: TRBV14
d_call: .
clone_size: many
j_call: TRBJ1-3
cdr3_aa: CASSQVGNTIYF

v_call: TRBV6-6
d_call: .
clone_size: .
j_call: TRBJ1-5
cdr3_aa: CASSYSGQGKQPQHF

v_call: TRBV3-1
d_call: .
clone_size: .
j_call: TRBJ1-1
cdr3_aa: CASSHGGGIGTEAFF

v_call: TRBV25-1
d_call: TRBD1
clone_size: many
j_call: TRBJ1-1
cdr3_aa: CASSDPQQGTTEAFF

v_call: TRBV20-1
d_call: .
clone_size: few
j_call: TRBJ2-3
cdr3_aa: CSADFPSVADTQYF

v_call: TRBV29-1
d_call: .
clone_size: many
j_call: TRBJ1-4
cdr3_aa: CSVPGTKEDATNEKLFF

v_call: TRBV24-1
d_call: .
clone_size: .
j_call: TRBJ1-5
cdr3_aa: CATSEGGAQPQHF

v_call: TRBV30
d_call: .
clone_size: many
j_call: TRBJ2-2
cdr3_aa: CAWSLYWGPGELFF

v_call: TRBV5-6
d_call: TRBD2
clone_size: many
j_call: TRBJ2-3
cdr3_aa: CATAVGLSGKNTQYF

v_call: TRBV7-8
d_call: TRBD2
clone_size: few
j_call: TRBJ2-5
cdr3_aa: CASSLGIGTSGETQYF

v_call: TRBV3-1
d_call: .
clone_size: many
j_call: TRBJ1-2
cdr3_aa: CASSQFGNYGYTF

v_call: TRBV30
d_call: .
clone_size: many
j_call: TRBJ2-6
cdr3_aa: CAWSSNSKTSGANVLTF

v_call: TRBV6-2/TRBV6-3
d_call: .
clone_size: many
j_call: TRBJ2-2
cdr3_aa: CASRSGGPGELFF

v_call: TRBV28
d_call: .
clone_size: many
j_call: TRBJ1-5
cdr3_aa: CASLRQSNQPQHF

v_call: TRBV25-1
d_call: TRBD1
clone_size: many
j_call: TRBJ1-1
cdr3_aa: CASSEPGQGTSEAFF

v_call: TRBV7-2
d_call: .
clone_size: .
j_call: TRBJ1-5
cdr3_aa: CASSLGQGKPQHF

v_call: TRBV27
d_call: .
clone_size: .
j_call: TRBJ2-3
cdr3_aa: CASSTTGSTDTQYF

v_call: TRBV6-2/TRBV6-3
d_call: TRBD1
clone_size: many
j_call: TRBJ1-5
cdr3_aa: CASSYTTGRNQPQHF

v_call: TRBV6-1
d_call: .
clone_size: many
j_call: TRBJ1-1
cdr3_aa: CASSVGADSNTEAFF

v_call: TRBV4-3
d_call: TRBD2
clone_size: .
j_call: TRBJ2-2
cdr3_aa: CASSQDLGSGGLLNTGELFF